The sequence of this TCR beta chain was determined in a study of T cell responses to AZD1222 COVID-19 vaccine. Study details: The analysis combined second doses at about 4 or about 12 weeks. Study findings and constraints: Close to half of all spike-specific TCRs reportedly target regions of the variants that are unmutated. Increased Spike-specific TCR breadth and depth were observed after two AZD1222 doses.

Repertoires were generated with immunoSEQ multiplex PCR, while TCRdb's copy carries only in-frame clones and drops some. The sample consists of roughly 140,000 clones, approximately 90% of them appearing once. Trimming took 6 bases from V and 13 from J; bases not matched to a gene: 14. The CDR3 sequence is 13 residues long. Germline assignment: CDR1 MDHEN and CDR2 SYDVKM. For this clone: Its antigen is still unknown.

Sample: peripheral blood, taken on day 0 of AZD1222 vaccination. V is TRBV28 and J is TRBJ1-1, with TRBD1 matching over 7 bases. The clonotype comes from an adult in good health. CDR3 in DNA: TGTGCCAGCAGCGCCGGACAGGCCAAGGATGATTTCTTT. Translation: CASSAGQAKDDFF.